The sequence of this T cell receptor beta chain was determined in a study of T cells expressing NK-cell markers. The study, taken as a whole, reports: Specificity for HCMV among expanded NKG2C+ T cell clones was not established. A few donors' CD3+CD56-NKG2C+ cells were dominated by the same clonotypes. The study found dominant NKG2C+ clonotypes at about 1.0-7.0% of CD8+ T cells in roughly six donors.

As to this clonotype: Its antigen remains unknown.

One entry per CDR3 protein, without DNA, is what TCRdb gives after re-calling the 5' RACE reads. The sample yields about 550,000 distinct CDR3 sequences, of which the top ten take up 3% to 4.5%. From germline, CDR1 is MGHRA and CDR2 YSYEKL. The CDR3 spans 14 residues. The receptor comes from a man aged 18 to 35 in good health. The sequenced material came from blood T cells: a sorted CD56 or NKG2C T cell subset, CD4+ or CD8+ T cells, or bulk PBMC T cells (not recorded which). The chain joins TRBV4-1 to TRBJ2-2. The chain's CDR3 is CASSQDSQVGELFF.